The 29 T cell receptor beta chains presented below share a single source sample, sequenced in a study of T cells in localized non-small cell lung cancer. Assay used: immunoSEQ multiplex PCR; TCRdb lists only in-frame clones, some missing. The repertoire holds 86,000 or so clones, 84% seen once, with approximately 2.5% in the top ten. Sequenced here: peripheral blood, sampled before any cancer treatment. The source of these receptors is a man aged 40 to 75 with stage I lung adenocarcinoma.

V and J are TRBV7-2 and TRBJ1-5; no reliable D call. V was pared by 2 bases and J by 0 bases, with 8 bases between. Germline V CDR1 and CDR2: SGHTA, FQGNSA. There are 15 residues in the CDR3. CDR3 residues: CASSLNPISNQPQHF. The CDR3 DNA reads as TGTGCCAGCAGCTTAAACCCGATTAGCAATCAGCCCCAGCATTTT.

This clone was counted only a few times. The V and J genes are TRBV6-5 and TRBJ1-2; D gene uncertain. This CDR3 is 14 amino acids long. The V gene lost 8 bases and the J gene lost 7 bases, with 20 bases spanning the gap. Germline V gives CDR1 MNHEY, CDR2 SVGAGI. The CDR3 sequence is CASGSGIATGGYTF. CDR3 DNA sequence: TGTGCCAGCGGATCCGGAATAGCGACTGGTGGCTACACCTTC.

A few counts support this clone. The V and J genes are TRBV9 and TRBJ1-1; D unresolved. The CDR3 is made up of 14 amino acids. CDR1 is SGDLS, CDR2 YYNGEE, per germline. V was cut by 3 bases and J by 1 base, with 10 bases left in between. Here the CDR3 DNA reads TGTGCCAGCAGCGCGACCGGTCCGAACACTGAAGCTTTCTTT. Protein: CASSATGPNTEAFF.

This rearrangement joins TRBV23-1 to TRBJ2-3; D ambiguous. TRBV23-1 is annotated as an ORF whose role is uncertain. This CDR3 contains 17 residues. V was trimmed by 3 bases and J by 6 bases, leaving 22 bases between them. The chain's CDR3 is CASSQTPLVRQADTQYF. DNA of the CDR3: TGCGCCAGCAGTCAGACACCCCTAGTGCGCCAGGCGGATACGCAGTATTTT.

This chain links TRBV7-3 with TRBJ2-1; a weak D match, TRBD1 (6 bases). V lost 4 bases, J lost 4 bases, and 14 bases lay in between. Germline V gene sequence: CDR1 SGHTA, CDR2 FQGTGA. The CDR3 is made up of 15 amino acids. DNA of the CDR3: TGTGCCAGCAGCTCCAATCAGAGGGGGTACAATGAGCAGTTCTTC. Its protein is CASSSNQRGYNEQFF. Drawing the rest from reference TRBV7-3 and TRBJ2-1, the complete variable domain is GAGVSQTPSNKVTEKGKYVELRCDPISGHTALYWYRQSLGQGPEFLIYFQGTGAADDSGLPNDRFFAVRPEGSVSTLKIQRTERGDSAVYLCASSSNQRGYNEQFFGPGTRLTVL.

A remark on this clone: Germline and junction disagree at one end, which may indicate a read error. This chain uses TRBV19 with TRBJ1-2; unclear D gene. The germline CDR1 and CDR2 sequences are LNHDA and SQIVND (reference sequence). The CDR3 totals 15 residues. CDR3 nucleotides: TGTGCCAGTACCCCCGGGGAGAGGTTTGATAATCAATTCCGATTC. Translation gives CASTPGERFDNQFRF.

J is TRBJ1-3 and V is TRBV7-3, with D uncertain. V was cut by 5 bases and J by 2 bases, with 13 bases left in between. CDR1 is SGHTA, CDR2 FQGTGA, per germline. This CDR3 comprises 15 residues. The CDR3 nucleotides are TGTGCCAGCAGCCTATACCCCGGCACTGGAAACACCATATATTTT. Its protein product is CASSLYPGTGNTIYF.

J is TRBJ2-2 and V is TRBV27, with 9 bases that match TRBD2. Germline V lookup: CDR1 MNHEY, CDR2 SMNVEV (reference sequence). The V segment lost 1 base and the J segment 2 bases; nucleotides outside the gene matches: 2. The CDR3 is 16 residues long. CDR3 in amino acids: CASSLWTSENTGELFF. The DNA for the CDR3 is TGTGCCAGCAGTTTATGGACTAGCGAAAACACCGGGGAGCTGTTTTTT.

The chain uses TRBV10-3 and TRBJ1-1; possible D gene TRBD1, 5 bases. Germline V CDR1 and CDR2: ENHRY, SYGVKD. V was clipped by 3 bases and J by 5 bases, with 13 bases between them. This CDR3 is built from 14 residues. The CDR3 DNA follows: TGTGCCATCAGTGAAAGGCAGGGTAATACTGAAGCTTTCTTT. Its translation: CAISERQGNTEAFF.

The V gene is TRBV5-8, the J gene TRBJ1-2, with unresolved D. V lost 3 bases to trimming and J lost 6 bases, with 18 bases between them. There are 15 residues in the CDR3. CDR1 and CDR2 (germline): SGHTS, YDEGEE. The CDR3 DNA sequence: TGTGCCAGCAGCTACCTCCCCAGGAGGCGTGATGGCTACACCTTC. As protein: CASSYLPRRRDGYTF.

This clone rates as medium-sized (0.01 to 0.1%). J is TRBJ1-2 and V is TRBV5-4, with D uncertain. The V gene's germline CDR1 is SGHNT and CDR2 YYREEE (reference sequence). V was trimmed by 1 base and J by 4 bases, leaving 17 bases between them. This CDR3 region has 16 residues. The CDR3 nucleotides read TGTGCCAGCAGCTTGAATCTCCGGGGTTCGGGCTATGGCTACACCTTC. As protein: CASSLNLRGSGYGYTF. The full variable domain, in which reference TRBV5-4 and TRBJ1-2 provide the parts outside the CDR3, is ETGVTQSPTHLIKTRGQQVTLRCSSQSGHNTVSWYQQALGQGPQFIFQYYREEENGRGNFPPRFSGLQFPNYSSELNVNALELDDSALYLCASSLNLRGSGYGYTFGSGTRLTVV.

V usage is TRBV19 and J usage is TRBJ1-6; weak D call: TRBD1 (6 bases). The CDR3 has 17 residues. The V gene's germline CDR1 is LNHDA and CDR2 SQIVND (reference sequence). Trimming pared 5 bases from V and 0 bases from J, leaving 14 bases between. CDR3 residues: CASSGPGGSSYNSPLHF. CDR3 DNA: TGTGCCAGTAGTGGTCCCGGGGGCTCCTCCTATAATTCACCCCTCCACTTT.

V gene TRBV6-1 combines with J gene TRBJ2-7, with 11 bases lining up with TRBD2. Germline CDR1 and CDR2: MNHNS and SASEGT. V trimming: 6 bases; J trimming: 2 bases; junction bases outside the gene matches: 6. The CDR3 contains 15 residues. The CDR3 sequence: CASRLTSGGTYEQYF. Here the CDR3 DNA reads TGTGCCAGCAGACTTACTAGCGGGGGAACCTACGAGCAGTACTTC.

CDR3 amino acids: CASRETNTGELFF. In nucleotides, the CDR3 is TGTGCCAGCAGAGAGACTAACACCGGGGAGCTGTTTTTT. This chain joins TRBV7-9 and TRBJ2-2; D gene ambiguous. The germline gives CDR1 SEHNR, CDR2 FQNEAQ (reference sequence). Trimming left V 6 bases short and J 2 bases short, with 7 bases between. The CDR3 extends over 13 amino acids.

V gene TRBV29-1 combines with J gene TRBJ1-5; D unresolved. From germline, CDR1 is SQVTM and CDR2 ANQGSEA. This CDR3 comprises 14 residues. Trimming pared 6 bases from V and 0 bases from J, leaving 12 bases between. CDR3 in DNA: TGCAGCGTCGCAATTGGGAGTAGCAATCAGCCCCAGCATTTT. Its protein is CSVAIGSSNQPQHF. The full variable domain, its missing parts supplied by reference TRBV29-1 and TRBJ1-5, is SAVISQKPSRDICQRGTSLTIQCQVDSQVTMMFWYRQQPGQSLTLIATANQGSEATYESGFVIDKFPISRPNLTFSTLTVSNMSPEDSSIYLCSVAIGSSNQPQHFGDGTRLSIL.

The J gene is TRBJ2-7, the V gene TRBV4-3, with D perhaps TRBD1 or TRBD2 (6 bases each). Germline CDR1 reads LGHNA; CDR2 reads YSLEER. The CDR3 is 14 amino acids. V dropped 4 bases and J dropped 6 bases, with 16 bases sitting between them. This chain's CDR3 is CASSLRPRGGEQYF. CDR3 in DNA: TGCGCCAGCAGCCTCAGACCCAGGGGAGGCGAGCAGTACTTC.

The V gene is TRBV9, the J gene TRBJ2-3; D remains unclear. This CDR3 has 14 amino acids. Deletions cut 1 base from V and 0 bases from J, with 6 bases between. Germline-derived CDR1 and CDR2 are SGDLS and YYNGEE. CDR3 DNA: TGTGCCAGCAGCGTAAGGCCCAGCACAGATACGCAGTATTTT. Residues: CASSVRPSTDTQYF.

The chain employs TRBV18 and TRBJ1-3; a possible D gene is TRBD1 (6 bases). CDR3 length: 17 residues. Between the trimmed V and J ends, which lost 3 bases and 0 bases, there was a span of 15 bases. Germline V gives CDR1 KGHSH, CDR2 LQKENI. The CDR3 loop is CASSPAQGTLSGNTIYF. Written as DNA, the CDR3 is TGTGCCAGCTCACCCGCACAGGGAACCCTCTCTGGAAACACCATATATTTT.

This clone turned up a few times. The CDR3 is CASSAIQGNRNQPQHF. CDR3 in DNA: TGTGCCAGCAGCGCTATACAGGGAAATCGCAATCAGCCCCAGCATTTT. The J gene is TRBJ1-5, the V gene TRBV7-3; a weak D match, TRBD1 (6 bases). CDR1 SGHTA and CDR2 FQGTGA come from the germline V gene. The CDR3 runs 16 residues. Trimming pared 5 bases from V and 2 bases from J, leaving 16 bases between.

V and J are TRBV5-1 and TRBJ2-3, with D possibly TRBD2 on 6 matching bases. CDR3 length equals 15 residues. V was cut by 2 bases and J by 0 bases, with 10 bases left in between. The germline gives CDR1 SGHRS, CDR2 YFSETQ. The CDR3 DNA sequence: TGCGCCAGCAGCTTCGGGGGAGCAAGCACAGATACGCAGTATTTT. It codes for CASSFGGASTDTQYF.

V is TRBV11-3 and J is TRBJ2-5; 9 bases agree with TRBD1. The CDR3 covers 16 residues. The germline V gene encodes CDR1 SGHNT and CDR2 YENEEA. J lost 2 bases, V lost 3 bases, and 7 bases had no gene match. The CDR3 region is CASSLGGQGGQETQYF. The CDR3 coding sequence is TGTGCCAGCAGCTTGGGGGGACAGGGAGGACAAGAGACCCAGTACTTC.

Only a few counts were recorded for this clone. V gene TRBV7-9 combines with J gene TRBJ1-2; a weak D match, TRBD1 (5 bases). V was trimmed by 5 bases and J by 8 bases, leaving 15 bases between them. Per germline, CDR1 SEHNR and CDR2 FQNEAQ (reference sequence). The length of the CDR3 is 13 residues. The chain's CDR3 is CASSPTVLGGYTF. CDR3 DNA sequence: TGTGCCAGCAGCCCGACAGTTTTGGGCGGCTACACCTTC. The full variable domain, with the rest looked up from reference TRBV7-9 and TRBJ1-2, is DTGVSQNPRHKITKRGQNVTFRCDPISEHNRLYWYRQTLGQGPEFLTYFQNEAQLEKSRLLSDRFSAERPKGSFSTLEIQRTEQGDSAMYLCASSPTVLGGYTFGSGTRLTVV.

This clone was seen only once. The rearrangement uses TRBV5-1 and TRBJ1-1; the D is unclear. V lost 4 bases and J lost 10, with 17 bases in between. Per germline, CDR1 SGHRS and CDR2 YFSETQ. The CDR3 loop spans 13 amino acids. For the CDR3, the DNA is TGCGCCAGCAGCCCGGGTCGGGGATCTCGAGCTTTCTTT. This sequence encodes CASSPGRGSRAFF.

The V and J genes are TRBV7-2 and TRBJ1-1; D remains unclear. Trimming removed 1 base from V and 3 bases from J, with 6 bases in between. The germline V gene has CDR1 SGHTA and CDR2 FQGNSA. This CDR3 is 13 amino acids long. The DNA for the CDR3 is TGTGCCAGCAGCTTAGAATGGGACACTGAAGCTTTCTTT. It specifies CASSLEWDTEAFF.

The rearrangement uses TRBV18 and TRBJ2-7; D perhaps matches TRBD1 (5 bases). Trimming took off 1 base at V and 0 bases at J, with 10 bases between the two ends. Per germline, CDR1 KGHSH and CDR2 LQKENI. This CDR3 is built from 15 residues. CDR3 bases: TGTGCCAGCTCACCACGGTGGGGCAGCTCCTACGAGCAGTACTTC. It codes for CASSPRWGSSYEQYF.

This chain connects TRBV19 to TRBJ1-4, with a tentative D call TRBD1 (5 bases). Trimming took off 3 bases at V and 2 bases at J, with 13 bases between the two ends. The CDR3 totals 16 residues. In germline, CDR1 is LNHDA, CDR2 SQIVND (reference sequence). The DNA of the CDR3 is TGTGCCAGTAGTATCGCAGGGACGCATACTAATGAAAAACTGTTTTTT. It yields the protein CASSIAGTHTNEKLFF. Looking up the rest from reference TRBV19 and TRBJ1-4 gives the full variable domain: DGGITQSPKYLFRKEGQNVTLSCEQNLNHDAMYWYRQDPGQGLRLIYYSQIVNDFQKGDIAEGYSVSREKKESFPLTVTSAQKNPTAFYLCASSIAGTHTNEKLFFGSGTQLSVL.

The J gene is TRBJ1-2, the V gene TRBV14, with D maybe TRBD1 (6 bases). Germline V gene sequence: CDR1 SGHDN, CDR2 FVKESK. CDR3 length equals 16 residues. V shed 0 bases and J shed 12 bases, with 23 bases lying between them. The CDR3 nucleotides are TGTGCCAGCAGCCAAGAAGGGGCAGGACAGAACACTTCCCACACCTTC. The encoded protein is CASSQEGAGQNTSHTF.

V and J are TRBV6-6 and TRBJ2-1; TRBD2 is a possible D gene (6 bases). With 5 bases removed from V and 15 bases from J, the gap between germline ends came to 20 bases. The germline CDR1 and CDR2 sequences are MNHNY and SVGAGI (reference sequence). The CDR3 runs to 13 residues. CDR3 sequence (DNA): TGTGCCAGCAGTGGAACACCCAGTGGGACTGGGTTCTTC. Amino acid sequence: CASSGTPSGTGFF.

The gene calls are TRBV10-1 and TRBJ1-2, with a possible D match to TRBD1 (5 bases). This CDR3 spans 17 amino acids. Germline CDR1 WNHNN, CDR2 SYGVQD (reference sequence). V gave up 6 bases and J gave up 3 bases, with 23 bases separating them. This CDR3 is CASRGGSGTSGYYGYTF. The CDR3 DNA sequence: TGCGCCAGCAGAGGAGGGTCCGGGACTTCCGGCTACTATGGCTACACCTTC.